One and the same sample provided the 9 T cell receptor beta chains below, sequenced in a study of blood T cell repertoires in COVID-19 (TCRdb year 2020). Library method: the immunoSEQ multiplex PCR assay. The table comes from immuneACCESS by way of TCRdb, which keeps in-frame sequences with V and J called. Part of the clones is missing from these tables; in studies checked, under half for an unresolved V gene and the rest for unknown reasons. This sample holds roughly 170,000 clones; 60% to 80% were observed only once. Of the sample, approximately 26% falls within the top ten clones. The source material was peripheral blood. The receptor source for this set is a woman in her seventies with acute or convalescent COVID-19.

The chain uses TRBV12-2 and TRBJ1-6; the D call TRBD1 from the table was never checked on the DNA. TRBV12-2 is shown as a pseudogene. This CDR3 region has 17 residues. The CDR3 DNA follows: TGTGCAAGTCGCTCTAGGGCCTCCGGGACACCTAGAACACCCCTCCACTTT. This sequence encodes CASRSRASGTPRTPLHF.

In its sample, this clone was seen a few times. The genes are TRBV27 and TRBJ2-7; 8 positions agree with TRBD2. CDR3 size: 18 residues. J gave up 4 bases and V 5 bases, and 19 bases lay outside the gene matches. Germline CDR1 and CDR2: MNHEY and SMNVEV (reference sequence). The CDR3, as DNA: TGTGCCAGCAGTCAAGCCCCCCCCTCTAGCGGGCGGTCTTACGAGCAGTACTTC. This gives the protein CASSQAPPSSGRSYEQYF.

The table lists this clone with a few counts. The chain recombines TRBV7-3 with TRBJ2-1; 7 nucleotides agree with TRBD1. This CDR3 comprises 15 residues. Germline lookup yields CDR1 SGHTA and CDR2 FQGTGA. The J segment lost 0 bases and the V segment lost 1 base, leaving 0 bases of the junction unmatched. This CDR3 reads CASSLRTGSYNEQFF. The CDR3 region has the DNA TGTGCCAGCAGCTTAAGGACAGGCTCCTACAATGAGCAGTTCTTC.

This clone was counted a few times. This chain links TRBV12-3 or TRBV12-4 with TRBJ2-7, with D hard to call. V was pared by 3 bases and J by 3 bases, with 9 bases between. The CDR3 loop spans 13 amino acids. Written as DNA, the CDR3 is TGTGCCAGCAGTTTGGAGATTTACTACGAGCAGTACTTC. Translation: CASSLEIYYEQYF.

The chain employs TRBV11-3 and TRBJ2-3; D may be TRBD2 (6 bases). This CDR3 comprises 14 residues. Germline values: CDR1 SGHNT, CDR2 YENEEA. Trimming cost V 5 bases and J 3 bases, with 12 bases left between them. CDR3 amino acids: CASSLGGWTDTQYF. DNA for the CDR3: TGTGCCAGCAGCCTGGGAGGTTGGACAGATACGCAGTATTTT.

The J gene is TRBJ2-5, the V gene TRBV4-1; 15 bases agree with TRBD2. The CDR3 has 18 amino acids. CDR1 is MGHRA and CDR2 is YSYEKL in the germline V gene. Trimming cost V 4 bases and J 5 bases; bases outside gene matches: 11. CDR3 sequence (DNA): TGCGCCAGCAGCCCGCAGGGACTAGCGGGAGGACTCGGCGAGACCCAGTACTTC. Translating gives CASSPQGLAGGLGETQYF.

This clone came up once. The CDR3 is CSASRPGLAGETQYF. The CDR3 coding sequence is TGCAGTGCTAGTCGACCGGGACTAGCGGGAGAGACCCAGTACTTC. The gene calls are TRBV20-1 and TRBJ2-5, with 12 bases matching TRBD2. The V and J ends lost 3 bases and 4 bases, in that order; junction bases with no gene match: 6. Germline assignment: CDR1 DFQATT and CDR2 SNEGSKA (reference sequence). The CDR3 sequence is 15 residues long.

This chain connects TRBV6-5 to TRBJ1-1; D gene uncertain. Trimming pared 6 bases from V and 5 bases from J, leaving 19 bases between. The germline V gene has CDR1 MNHEY and CDR2 SVGAGI. The CDR3 totals 15 residues. The CDR3 here is CASSPFQTRGTEAFF. CDR3 nucleotides: TGTGCCAGCAGCCCCTTCCAGACGCGAGGGACTGAAGCTTTCTTT.

The rearrangement joins TRBV27 to TRBJ2-5; possible D gene TRBD2, 5 bases. Between the trimmed V and J ends, which lost 4 bases and 4 bases, there was a span of 10 bases. Germline CDR1 reads MNHEY; CDR2 reads SMNVEV (reference sequence). The CDR3 is 13 amino acids. CDR3 sequence reads: CASSWIAGETQYF. CDR3 nucleotides: TGTGCCAGCAGTTGGATTGCGGGAGAGACCCAGTACTTC.